This note documents a single TCR beta chain sequence. Antigen unknown. Only in-frame clones appear in the TCRdb table, and some are missing; sequencing was by immunoSEQ multiplex PCR. The sample consists of more than 60,000 clones, around 82% of them appearing once. V gave up 4 bases and J gave up 7 bases; unmatched junction bases: 8. This CDR3 is 15 amino acids long. Germline V lookup: CDR1 SGHRS, CDR2 YFSETQ. The sample belongs to a study of OX40 agonist ivuxolimab in advanced cancers. Findings of the study overall: The investigators did not determine what antigen specificity the expanded peripheral T cells had.

The gene calls are TRBV5-1 and TRBJ1-6; TRBD1 aligns across 7 bases. The TCR comes from an adult with an advanced solid tumor such as melanoma, head and neck, liver or kidney cancer. The specimen comprised CD4+ or CD8+ T cells sorted from blood, sampled in a trial of the OX40 agonist ivuxolimab. CDR3 coding DNA: TGCGCCAGCAGCAATGCTGACAGGGCCAATTCACCCCTCCACTTT. This translates into CASSNADRANSPLHF.